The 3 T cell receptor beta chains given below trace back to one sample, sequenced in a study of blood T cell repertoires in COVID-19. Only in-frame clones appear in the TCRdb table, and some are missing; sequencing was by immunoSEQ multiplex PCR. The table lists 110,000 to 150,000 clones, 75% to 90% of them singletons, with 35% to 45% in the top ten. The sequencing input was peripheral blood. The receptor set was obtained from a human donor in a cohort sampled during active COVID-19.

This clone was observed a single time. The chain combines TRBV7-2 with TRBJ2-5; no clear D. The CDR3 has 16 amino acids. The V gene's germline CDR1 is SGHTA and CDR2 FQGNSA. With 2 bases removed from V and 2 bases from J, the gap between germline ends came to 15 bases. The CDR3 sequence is CASSLSSVFGQETQYF. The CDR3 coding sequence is TGTGCCAGCAGCTTAAGTTCGGTTTTCGGGCAAGAGACCCAGTACTTC.

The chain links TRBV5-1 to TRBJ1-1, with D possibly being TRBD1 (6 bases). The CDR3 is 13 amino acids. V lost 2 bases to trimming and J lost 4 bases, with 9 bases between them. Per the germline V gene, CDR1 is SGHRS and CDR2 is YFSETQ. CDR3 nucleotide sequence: TGCGCCAGCAGCTTAACAGGGCGCACTGAAGCTTTCTTT. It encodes CASSLTGRTEAFF.

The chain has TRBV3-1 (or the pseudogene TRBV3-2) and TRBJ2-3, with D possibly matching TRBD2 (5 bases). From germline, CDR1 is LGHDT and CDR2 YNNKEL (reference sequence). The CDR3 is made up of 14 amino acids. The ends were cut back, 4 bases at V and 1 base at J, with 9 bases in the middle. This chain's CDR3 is CASSPASRTDTQYF. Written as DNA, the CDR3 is TGTGCCAGCAGCCCGGCTAGCCGCACAGATACGCAGTATTTT.